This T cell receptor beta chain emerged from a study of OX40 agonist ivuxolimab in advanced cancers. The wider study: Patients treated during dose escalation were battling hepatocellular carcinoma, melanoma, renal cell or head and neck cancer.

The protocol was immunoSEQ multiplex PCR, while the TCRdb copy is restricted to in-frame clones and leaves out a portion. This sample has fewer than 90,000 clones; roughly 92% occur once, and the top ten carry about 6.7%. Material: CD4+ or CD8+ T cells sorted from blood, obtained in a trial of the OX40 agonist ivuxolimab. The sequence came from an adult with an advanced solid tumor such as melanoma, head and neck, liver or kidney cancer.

The CDR3 coding sequence is TGTGCCAGCAGTTTATTCCCGTCTAGCACAGATACGCAGTATTTT. Protein sequence: CASSLFPSSTDTQYF. The chain is built from TRBV27 and TRBJ2-3; D is ambiguous. The V gene's germline CDR1 is MNHEY and CDR2 SMNVEV (reference sequence). This CDR3 comprises 15 residues. The V and J ends lost 1 base and 0 bases respectively, with 8 bases between them.